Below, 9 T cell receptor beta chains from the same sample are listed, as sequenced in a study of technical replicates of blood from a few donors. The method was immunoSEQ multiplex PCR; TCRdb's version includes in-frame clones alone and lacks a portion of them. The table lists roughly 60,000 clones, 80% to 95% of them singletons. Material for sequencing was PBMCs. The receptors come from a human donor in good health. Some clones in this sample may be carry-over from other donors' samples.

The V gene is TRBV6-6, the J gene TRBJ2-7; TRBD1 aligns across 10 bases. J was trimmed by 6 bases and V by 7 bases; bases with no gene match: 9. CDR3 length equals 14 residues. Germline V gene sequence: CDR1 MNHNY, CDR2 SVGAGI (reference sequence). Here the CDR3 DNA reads TGTGCCAGCACCCAACCGGGACAGGGGCTCGAGCAGTACTTC. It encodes CASTQPGQGLEQYF.

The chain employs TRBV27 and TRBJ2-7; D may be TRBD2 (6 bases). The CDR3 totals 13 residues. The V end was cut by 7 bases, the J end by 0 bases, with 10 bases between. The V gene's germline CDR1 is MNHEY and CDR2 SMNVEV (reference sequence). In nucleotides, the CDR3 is TGTGCCAGCAAGCGGGCGGGCTCCTACGAGCAGTACTTC. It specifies CASKRAGSYEQYF.

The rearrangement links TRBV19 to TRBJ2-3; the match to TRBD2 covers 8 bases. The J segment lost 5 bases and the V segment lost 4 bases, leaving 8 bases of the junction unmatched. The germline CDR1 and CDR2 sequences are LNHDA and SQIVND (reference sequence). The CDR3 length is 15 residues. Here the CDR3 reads CASSTGTRFRDTQYF. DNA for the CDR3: TGTGCCAGTAGTACCGGGACTAGGTTTAGAGATACGCAGTATTTT. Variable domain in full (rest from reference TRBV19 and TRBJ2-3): DGGITQSPKYLFRKEGQNVTLSCEQNLNHDAMYWYRQDPGQGLRLIYYSQIVNDFQKGDIAEGYSVSREKKESFPLTVTSAQKNPTAFYLCASSTGTRFRDTQYFGPGTRLTVL.

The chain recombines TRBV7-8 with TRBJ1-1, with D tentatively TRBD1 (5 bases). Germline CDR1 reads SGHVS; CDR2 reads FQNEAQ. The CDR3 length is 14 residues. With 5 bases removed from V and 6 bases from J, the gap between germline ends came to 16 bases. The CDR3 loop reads CASSARQLNAEAFF. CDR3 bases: TGTGCCAGCAGCGCAAGACAGCTTAACGCTGAAGCTTTCTTT.

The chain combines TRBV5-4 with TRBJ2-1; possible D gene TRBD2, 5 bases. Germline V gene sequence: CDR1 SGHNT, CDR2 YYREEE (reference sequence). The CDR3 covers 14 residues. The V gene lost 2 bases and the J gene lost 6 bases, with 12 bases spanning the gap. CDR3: CASSFGWERNEQFF. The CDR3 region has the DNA TGTGCCAGCAGCTTCGGGTGGGAGCGCAATGAGCAGTTCTTC.

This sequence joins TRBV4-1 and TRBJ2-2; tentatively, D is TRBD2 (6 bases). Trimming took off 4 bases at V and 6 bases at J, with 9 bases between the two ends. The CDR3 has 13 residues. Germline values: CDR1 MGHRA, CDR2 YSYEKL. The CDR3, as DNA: TGCGCCAGCAGCCCCCCTAGCGCCGGGGAGCTGTTTTTT. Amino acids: CASSPPSAGELFF.

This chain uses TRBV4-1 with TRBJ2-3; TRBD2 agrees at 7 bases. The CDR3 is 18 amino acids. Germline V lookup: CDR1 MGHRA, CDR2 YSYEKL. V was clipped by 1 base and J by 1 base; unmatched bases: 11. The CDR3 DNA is TGCGCCAGCAGCCAAGCGGGCCGGGACTACGCCGGCACAGATACGCAGTATTTT. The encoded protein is CASSQAGRDYAGTDTQYF.

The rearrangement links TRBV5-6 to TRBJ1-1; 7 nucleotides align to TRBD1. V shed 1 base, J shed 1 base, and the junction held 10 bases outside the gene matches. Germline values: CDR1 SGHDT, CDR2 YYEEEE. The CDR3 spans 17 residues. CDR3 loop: CASSLLVSRTGNTEAFF. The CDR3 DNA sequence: TGTGCCAGCAGCTTGTTGGTGTCGCGGACAGGGAACACTGAAGCTTTCTTT.

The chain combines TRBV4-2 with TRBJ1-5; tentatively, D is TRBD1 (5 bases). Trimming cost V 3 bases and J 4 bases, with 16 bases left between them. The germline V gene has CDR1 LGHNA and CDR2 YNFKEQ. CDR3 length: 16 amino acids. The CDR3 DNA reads TGTGCCAGCAGCCAGAACCAGGGTGGTAATAATCAGCCCCAGCATTTT. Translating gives CASSQNQGGNNQPQHF.